The following is a TCR beta chain sequence with its context. The sample comes from a study of T cells in Graves' hyperthyroidism and ophthalmopathy. The V and J ends lost 1 base and 4 bases respectively, with 13 bases between them. The CDR3 runs 16 residues. Germline CDR1 is SGHTA and CDR2 is FQGTGA. Amplified regions were TCR beta CDR3 sequences from RNA transcripts. HTBI primers were the set used in a first-round RT-PCR of the TCR CDR3. MiXCR, applied by TCRdb to the multiplex PCR reads, yields one record per CDR3 protein. The repertoire includes 300,000 or so distinct CDR3 sequences, 18% of them detected once, and around 47% sits in the top ten. Thyroid ultrasound and orbital computed tomography, with clinical symptoms and serum thyroxine and TRAb, informed diagnoses. The authors obtained PBMCs from 10 ml of fresh peripheral blood.

The gene calls are TRBV7-3 and TRBJ2-2, with D possibly matching TRBD2 (5 bases). The receptor was isolated from a woman in her fifties or sixties with Graves' hyperthyroidism. Sequencing used blood. CDR3 amino acids: CASSLSGRRPTGELFF. As DNA, the CDR3 is TGTGCCAGCAGCTTAAGCGGGCGGAGGCCCACCGGGGAGCTGTTTTTT.